This TCR beta chain was recovered during a study of CXCR3-negative and CXCR3-positive naive CD8 T cells (dated by TCRdb to 2018 to 2020). In the study overall: In total, 130 million to 150 million TRB reads were obtained, or roughly 1.5 +/- 0.3 million reads per library. The diversity and physicochemical repertoire analyses included eleven to twelve donors pooled from two independent experiments. For the TRBV-TRBJ cluster analysis, the naive subsets came from 5 or 6 donors, while the memory cells came from 3 donors.

With regard to this clonotype: Its antigen is currently not known.

The paper's findings and limits, for the study overall: Compared with CXCR3-negative naive cells, CXCR3-positive naive cells had TRB CDR3s with higher hydrophobicity (lower Kidera factor 4), lower energy, and higher strength and volume indices. TRBV-TRBJ usage was similar between naive CXCR3-negative and CXCR3-positive cells from the same donor, while memory cells showed distinct patterns. Comparably high repertoire diversity was found in both naive subsets, whereas much lower repertoire diversity was found in memory CD8+ T cells. Surface CD5, linked to self-reactivity in mice, was comparable between naive subsets; TCR interaction strength was therefore also inferred from TRB CDR3 physicochemical properties. CXCR3 expression partially decreased after cryopreservation, so most assays used freshly isolated PBMCs.

For every CD8+ T cell subset, over 250,000 cells were flow-sorted straight into RLT lysis buffer, and each subset was sorted in triplicate. To keep memory contaminants out, a stringent definition of naive CD8+ T cells was applied: CD45RO-CCR7+CD27+CD95-. Peripheral blood mononuclear cells were isolated from buffy coats by standard density gradient centrifugation. Naive CXCR3-negative and CXCR3-positive CD8+ T cells were flow-sorted using a FACSAria III. Total RNA was extracted from sorted cells using an RNeasy Mini Kit. The listed sequencing device is NextSeq 550. The Human TCR Profiling Kit (MiLaboratory) was used to make UMI-labeled 5' RACE TRB cDNA libraries. The full amount of extracted RNA was used for cDNA synthesis, and the full amount of resulting cDNA was used for PCR amplification. The libraries were made side by side, with each library going through the same number of PCR cycles. Turning to the authors' computational methods: About 50,000 +/- 10,000 unique UMI-labeled TRB cDNA molecules per library were extracted with MIGEC and MiXCR, with at least two reads per UMI required. Each library averaged about 40,000 +/- 10,000 functional in-frame TRB CDR3 nucleotide clonotypes without stop codons. Diversity metrics, including normalized Shannon-Wiener and Chao1, were computed in VDJtools after downsampling to 5000 UMI-labeled TRB molecules per sample. For the central five CDR3 residues, VDJtools calculated physicochemical properties weighted by clonotype size, namely interaction energy, strength, volume and Kidera factor 4. The reads, reprocessed by TCRdb, yield one row per CDR3 protein sequence and no DNA. These V and J calls derive from TCRdb rather than the authors' analysis. The table for this sample lists about 90,000 distinct CDR3 sequences. Around 0.99% of the sample belongs to the ten largest clones.

The CDR3, cysteine through phenylalanine, is 11 amino acids long. No DNA sequence is on record. Reading the germline V gene gives CDR1 SGHNT and CDR2 YENEEA. The sample consisted of naive CXCR3- CD8+ T cells from blood. The sample's cell subset or site label is to be understood as: CD45RO-CCR7+CD27+CD95- naive CD8+ T cells lacking CXCR3 (TNR3-). The rearranged segments are TRBV11-3 and TRBJ2-1. This TCR was recovered from a human donor in good health. Some clones in this sample may be carry-over from other donors' samples. The CDR3 here reads CASSLRGEQFF.